The 20 T cell receptor beta chains listed next were all sequenced from one sample in a study of CD8 T cells in Susac syndrome. When the RNA was reverse transcribed, random hexamers were used with an input of about 0.5 to 1 ug. TCRdb reprocessed the immunoSEQ multiplex PCR reads with MiXCR, giving one entry per CDR3 protein. The sample holds fewer than 350,000 distinct CDR3 sequences, about 89% seen once. Sequencing used CD8+ T cells from PBMCs. The receptors come from a human donor with multiple sclerosis.

As DNA, the CDR3 is TGTGCCAGCAGCTTAGGCCCCCGAGACACTGAAGCTTTCTTT. Translating gives CASSLGPRDTEAFF. The genes are TRBV7-9 and TRBJ1-1; D gene ambiguous. The CDR3 has 14 residues. The V and J ends lost 1 base and 3 bases respectively, with 9 bases between them. The germline V gene has CDR1 SEHNR and CDR2 FQNEAQ (reference sequence). Based on the CDR3 plus reference TRBV7-9 and TRBJ1-1, the full variable domain is DTGVSQNPRHKITKRGQNVTFRCDPISEHNRLYWYRQTLGQGPEFLTYFQNEAQLEKSRLLSDRFSAERPKGSFSTLEIQRTEQGDSAMYLCASSLGPRDTEAFFGQGTRLTVV.

The gene calls are TRBV11-2 and TRBJ2-7; D tentatively fits TRBD1 or TRBD2 (5 bases each). V lost 3 bases and J 3 bases, leaving 12 bases between the germline ends. This CDR3 spans 14 amino acids. Germline V CDR1 and CDR2: SGHAT, FQNNGV. CDR3 DNA sequence: TGTGCCAGCAGCTTCGGGGCCCAGAGCTACGAGCAGTACTTC. Protein product: CASSFGAQSYEQYF.

V usage is TRBV30 and J usage is TRBJ1-4, with D tentatively TRBD1 (5 bases). Trimming took 2 bases from V and 3 from J, leaving 19 bases between them. Germline-derived CDR1 and CDR2 are GTSNPN and SVGIG (reference sequence). The CDR3 has 17 amino acids. The CDR3 DNA is TGTGCCTGGAGTCTCGGGAGGGGCCGGCCAGCTAATGAAAAACTGTTTTTT. Translation: CAWSLGRGRPANEKLFF.

This chain uses TRBV20-1 with TRBJ2-7; D remains ambiguous. Germline loops: CDR1 DFQATT, CDR2 SNEGSKA (reference sequence). V was shortened by 1 base and J by 3 bases, with 13 bases between the two germline ends. CDR3 length equals 14 residues. Written as DNA, the CDR3 is TGCAGTGCTAGAGGAGGCGGTGGGCACTACGAGCAGTACTTC. Protein product: CSARGGGGHYEQYF.

V gene TRBV20-1 combines with J gene TRBJ2-7; D unresolved. V was clipped by 6 bases and J by 2 bases, with 17 bases between them. From germline, CDR1 is DFQATT and CDR2 SNEGSKA (reference sequence). This CDR3 is built from 14 residues. CDR3 DNA: TGCAGTGCCACCCGGCCGTCCGGCACCTACGAGCAGTACTTC. Translating it yields CSATRPSGTYEQYF.

The chain is built from TRBV15 and TRBJ2-2, with D hard to call. From germline, CDR1 is LNHNV and CDR2 YYDKDF (reference sequence). The CDR3 extends over 16 amino acids. Deletions cut 4 bases from V and 0 bases from J, with 12 bases between. The CDR3 nucleotides are TGTGCCACCAGCAATCCTTACCCCTCGAACACCGGGGAGCTGTTTTTT. The encoded protein is CATSNPYPSNTGELFF.

V usage is TRBV24-1 and J usage is TRBJ2-7; 10 bases map to TRBD1. Trimming cost V 9 bases and J 3 bases; bases outside gene matches: 4. Germline V gives CDR1 KGHDR, CDR2 SFDVKD. The CDR3 has 13 amino acids. The CDR3 region has the DNA TGTGCCACCGGGACAGGGGAAAACTACGAGCAGTACTTC. Translated, it gives CATGTGENYEQYF.

V and J are TRBV28 and TRBJ2-3, with unresolved D. CDR1 is MDHEN and CDR2 is SYDVKM in the germline V gene. CDR3 length equals 11 residues. V was shortened by 8 bases and J by 6 bases, with 9 bases between the two germline ends. The CDR3 region has the DNA TGTGCCAGCCATGGCTCGGATACGCAGTATTTT. It specifies CASHGSDTQYF.

V usage is TRBV28 and J usage is TRBJ2-1, with unresolved D. The CDR3 sequence is 12 residues long. Trimming left V 3 bases short and J 2 bases short, with 2 bases between. Per the germline V gene, CDR1 is MDHEN and CDR2 is SYDVKM. CDR3 bases: TGTGCCAGCAGTTTCACCTACAATGAGCAGTTCTTC. Its protein is CASSFTYNEQFF.

CDR3 residues: CASSKRDENSPLHF. In DNA form, the CDR3 reads TGTGCCAGCAGCAAACGGGACGAGAATTCACCCCTCCACTTT. This sequence joins TRBV7-2 and TRBJ1-6; weak D call: TRBD1 (5 bases). Trimming left V 5 bases short and J 7 bases short, with 12 bases between. Germline V gene sequence: CDR1 SGHTA, CDR2 FQGNSA. This CDR3 region has 14 residues. The variable domain in full, completed from reference TRBV7-2 and TRBJ1-6, reads GAGVSQSPSNKVTEKGKDVELRCDPISGHTALYWYRQSLGQGLEFLIYFQGNSAPDKSGLPSDRFSAERTGGSVSTLTIQRTQQEDSAVYLCASSKRDENSPLHFGNGTRLTVT.

The V gene is TRBV11-1, the J gene TRBJ2-1, with D unclear. Trimming took 5 bases from V and 1 from J, leaving 27 bases between them. The CDR3 spans 20 residues. Germline CDR1 is SGHAT and CDR2 is FQDESV (reference sequence). The CDR3 coding sequence is TGTGCCAGCAGCCAAGGTTGGATGGTTAATCTAGTCAGTTCCTACAATGAGCAGTTCTTC. Amino acid sequence: CASSQGWMVNLVSSYNEQFF. The full variable domain, with the rest looked up from reference TRBV11-1 and TRBJ2-1, is EAEVAQSPRYKITEKSQAVAFWCDPISGHATLYWYRQILGQGPELLVQFQDESVVDDSQLPKDRFSAERLKGVDSTLKIQPAELGDSAMYLCASSQGWMVNLVSSYNEQFFGPGTRLTVL.

V gene TRBV7-6 combines with J gene TRBJ1-3; D ambiguous. The CDR3 runs to 15 residues. The germline V gene encodes CDR1 SGHVS and CDR2 FNYEAQ. Trimming stripped 5 bases from V and 0 bases from J, with 11 bases between. The CDR3 DNA sequence: TGTGCCAGCAGCCCGCACCGGGCCTCTGGAAACACCATATATTTT. Protein sequence: CASSPHRASGNTIYF.

V is TRBV12-5 and J is TRBJ1-5, with a tentative D call TRBD1 (5 bases). Trimming took 2 bases from V and 1 from J, leaving 18 bases between them. The CDR3 consists of 18 residues. Per the germline V gene, CDR1 is LGHNT and CDR2 is FRNRAP. In DNA, the CDR3 is TGTGCTAGTGGTTTGCCCCGGAGGGCAGGGCAAAGCAATCAGCCCCAGCATTTT. It specifies CASGLPRRAGQSNQPQHF.

The chain has TRBV10-3 and TRBJ1-2, with D possibly TRBD1 on 5 matching bases. V was trimmed by 1 base and J by 3 bases, leaving 12 bases between them. This CDR3 region has 15 residues. Germline V gene sequence: CDR1 ENHRY, CDR2 SYGVKD. The CDR3 loop is CAISELVGTDYGYTF. The CDR3 coding sequence is TGTGCCATCAGTGAGTTGGTAGGGACGGACTATGGCTACACCTTC.

This clonotype was observed once. The rearrangement joins TRBV23-1 to TRBJ2-2; 9 nucleotides agree with TRBD1. TRBV23-1 is an open reading frame whose function is uncertain. This CDR3 is 18 amino acids long. V shed 0 bases and J 4 bases; nucleotides not matched to a gene: 9. Here the CDR3 DNA reads TGCGCCAGCAGTCAATCGGATGGGACAGGGTCAGGCACCGGGGAGCTGTTTTTT. Protein sequence: CASSQSDGTGSGTGELFF.

This chain links TRBV4-1 with TRBJ1-1; D is unresolved. Germline loops: CDR1 MGHRA, CDR2 YSYEKL. The CDR3 has 13 residues. The germline V and J ends were trimmed by 0 bases and 4 bases, with 6 bases remaining between them. CDR3 loop: CASSQEGITEAFF. CDR3 in DNA: TGCGCCAGCAGCCAAGAAGGGATCACTGAAGCTTTCTTT.

This clonotype was observed once. The chain links TRBV7-9 to TRBJ1-2, with 10 bases that match TRBD1. V was clipped by 5 bases and J by 3 bases; unmatched bases: 3. Germline V gene sequence: CDR1 SEHNR, CDR2 FQNEAQ (reference sequence). This CDR3 has 14 residues. The CDR3 DNA follows: TGTGCCAGCAGCCAGACAGGGGGCTACTATGGCTACACCTTC. Amino acids: CASSQTGGYYGYTF. Full variable domain (remainder filled in from reference TRBV7-9 and TRBJ1-2): DTGVSQNPRHKITKRGQNVTFRCDPISEHNRLYWYRQTLGQGPEFLTYFQNEAQLEKSRLLSDRFSAERPKGSFSTLEIQRTEQGDSAMYLCASSQTGGYYGYTFGSGTRLTVV.

This rearrangement joins TRBV12-3 or TRBV12-4 to TRBJ2-3; D not resolved. The CDR3 length is 14 residues. V lost 4 bases to trimming and J lost 0 bases, with 8 bases between them. CDR3 region: CASSSLGSTDTQYF. The DNA for the CDR3 is TGTGCCAGCAGTTCCCTCGGTAGCACAGATACGCAGTATTTT.

This rearrangement joins TRBV9 to TRBJ2-1; perhaps TRBD2 as D (5 bases). Trimming removed 0 bases at V and 8 bases at J, with 18 bases between. CDR3 length: 16 amino acids. Germline assignment: CDR1 SGDLS and CDR2 YYNGEE. CDR3 nucleotides: TGTGCCAGCAGCGTAGGAGTAGGTGGGAGAGTGGATGAGCAGTTCTTC. The encoded protein is CASSVGVGGRVDEQFF.

This sequence joins TRBV19 and TRBJ1-5; TRBD1 agrees at 7 bases. Trimming at V came to 6 bases and at J to 0 bases, leaving 5 bases not matched to a gene. The CDR3 spans 15 residues. Germline CDR1 LNHDA, CDR2 SQIVND (reference sequence). CDR3 protein: CASSRDSYSNQPQHF. The CDR3 nucleotides read TGTGCCAGTAGCCGGGACAGTTATAGCAATCAGCCCCAGCATTTT.